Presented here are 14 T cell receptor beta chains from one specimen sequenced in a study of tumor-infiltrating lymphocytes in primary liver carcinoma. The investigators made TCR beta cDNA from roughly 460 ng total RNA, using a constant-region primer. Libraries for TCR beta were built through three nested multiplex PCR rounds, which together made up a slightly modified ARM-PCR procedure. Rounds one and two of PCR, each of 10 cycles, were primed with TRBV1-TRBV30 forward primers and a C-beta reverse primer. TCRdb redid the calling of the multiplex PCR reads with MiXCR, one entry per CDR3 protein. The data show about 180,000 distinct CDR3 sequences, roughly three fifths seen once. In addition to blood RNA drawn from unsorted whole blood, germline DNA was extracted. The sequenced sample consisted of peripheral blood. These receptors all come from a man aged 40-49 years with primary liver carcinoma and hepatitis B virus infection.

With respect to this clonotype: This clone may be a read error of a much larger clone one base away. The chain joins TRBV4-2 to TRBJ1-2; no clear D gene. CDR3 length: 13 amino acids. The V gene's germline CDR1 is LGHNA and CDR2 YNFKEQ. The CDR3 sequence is CASSQDGLYGYIF. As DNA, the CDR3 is TGTGCCAGCAGCCAAGATGGGCTCTATGGCTACATCTTC.

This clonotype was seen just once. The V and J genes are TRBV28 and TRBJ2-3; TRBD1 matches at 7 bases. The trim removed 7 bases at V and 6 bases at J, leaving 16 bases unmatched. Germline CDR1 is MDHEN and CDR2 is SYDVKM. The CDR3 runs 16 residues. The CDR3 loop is CASTQGVGSFTDTQYF. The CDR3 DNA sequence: TGTGCCAGCACGCAGGGGGTAGGGTCCTTCACGGATACGCAGTATTTT.

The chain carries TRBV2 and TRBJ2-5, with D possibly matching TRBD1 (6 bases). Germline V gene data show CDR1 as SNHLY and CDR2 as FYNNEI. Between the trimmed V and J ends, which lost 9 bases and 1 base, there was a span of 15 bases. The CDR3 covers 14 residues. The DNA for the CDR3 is TGTGCCAGTGGAAGGGACACAATCCAAGAGACCCAGTACTTC. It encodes CASGRDTIQETQYF.

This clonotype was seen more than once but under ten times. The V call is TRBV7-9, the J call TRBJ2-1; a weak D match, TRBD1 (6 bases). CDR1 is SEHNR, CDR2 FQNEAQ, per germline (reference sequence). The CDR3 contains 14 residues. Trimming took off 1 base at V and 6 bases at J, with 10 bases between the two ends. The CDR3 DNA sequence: TGTGCCAGCAGCTTAGGGACAGAATCCAATGAGCAGTTCTTC. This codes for CASSLGTESNEQFF.

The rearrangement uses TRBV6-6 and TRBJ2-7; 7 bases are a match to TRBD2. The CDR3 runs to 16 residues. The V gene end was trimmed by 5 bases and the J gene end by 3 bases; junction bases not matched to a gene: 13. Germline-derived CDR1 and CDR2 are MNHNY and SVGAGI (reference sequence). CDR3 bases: TGTGCCAGCAGTCTTCCCGGGGCGACTAGCAACTACGAGCAGTACTTC. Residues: CASSLPGATSNYEQYF.

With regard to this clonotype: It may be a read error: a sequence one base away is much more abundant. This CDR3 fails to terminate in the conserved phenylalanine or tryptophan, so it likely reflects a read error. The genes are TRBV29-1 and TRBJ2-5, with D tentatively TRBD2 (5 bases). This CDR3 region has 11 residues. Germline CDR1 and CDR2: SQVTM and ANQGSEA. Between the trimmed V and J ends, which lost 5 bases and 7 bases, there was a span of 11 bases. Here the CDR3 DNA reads TGCAGCGTTAGTCAACGGGGGACCCAGTACCTC. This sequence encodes CSVSQRGTQYL.

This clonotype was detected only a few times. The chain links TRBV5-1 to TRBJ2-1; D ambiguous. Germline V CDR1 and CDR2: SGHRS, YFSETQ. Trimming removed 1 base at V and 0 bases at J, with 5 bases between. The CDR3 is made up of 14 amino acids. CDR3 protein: CASSLTGSYNEQFF. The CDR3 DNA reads TGCGCCAGCAGCTTGACCGGCTCCTACAATGAGCAGTTCTTC.

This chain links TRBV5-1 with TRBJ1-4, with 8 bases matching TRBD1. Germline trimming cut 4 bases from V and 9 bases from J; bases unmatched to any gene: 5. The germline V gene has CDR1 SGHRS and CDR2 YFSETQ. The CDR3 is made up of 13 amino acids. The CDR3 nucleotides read TGCGCCAGCAGCCTTGGACAGGGTCAAAAACTGTTTTTT. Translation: CASSLGQGQKLFF.

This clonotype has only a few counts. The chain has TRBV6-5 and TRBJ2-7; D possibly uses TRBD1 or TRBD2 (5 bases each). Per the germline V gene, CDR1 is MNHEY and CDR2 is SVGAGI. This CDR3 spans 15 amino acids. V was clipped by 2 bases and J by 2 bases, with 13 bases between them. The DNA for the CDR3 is TGTGCCAGCAGTTACACCAGACAGAGGGCCTACGAGCAGTACTTC. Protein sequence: CASSYTRQRAYEQYF.

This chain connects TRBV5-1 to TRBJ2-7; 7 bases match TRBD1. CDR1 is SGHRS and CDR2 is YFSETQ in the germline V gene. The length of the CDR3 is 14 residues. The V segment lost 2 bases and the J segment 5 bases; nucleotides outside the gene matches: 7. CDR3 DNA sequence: TGCGCCAGCAGCTTTCCGGGACAGAAAAACGAGCAGTACTTC. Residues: CASSFPGQKNEQYF.

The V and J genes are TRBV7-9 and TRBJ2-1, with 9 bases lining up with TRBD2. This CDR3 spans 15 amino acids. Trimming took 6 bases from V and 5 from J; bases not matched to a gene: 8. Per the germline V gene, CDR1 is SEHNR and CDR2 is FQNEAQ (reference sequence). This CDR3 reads CASRFGGRGNNEQFF. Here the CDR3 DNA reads TGTGCCAGCAGATTTGGCGGGAGGGGTAACAATGAGCAGTTCTTC.

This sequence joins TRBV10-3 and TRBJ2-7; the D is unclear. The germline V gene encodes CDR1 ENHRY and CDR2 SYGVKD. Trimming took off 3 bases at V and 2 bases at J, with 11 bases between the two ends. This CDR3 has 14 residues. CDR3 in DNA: TGTGCCATCAGTGACGGCTCAGAAACCTACGAGCAGTACTTC. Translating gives CAISDGSETYEQYF.

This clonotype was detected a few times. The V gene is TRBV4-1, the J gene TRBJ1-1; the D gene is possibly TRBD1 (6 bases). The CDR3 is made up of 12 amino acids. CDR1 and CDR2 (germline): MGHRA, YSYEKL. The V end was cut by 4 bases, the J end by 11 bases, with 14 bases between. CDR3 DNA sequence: TGCGCCAGCAGCCCCGACCAGGGGAGGGCTTTCTTT. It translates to CASSPDQGRAFF.

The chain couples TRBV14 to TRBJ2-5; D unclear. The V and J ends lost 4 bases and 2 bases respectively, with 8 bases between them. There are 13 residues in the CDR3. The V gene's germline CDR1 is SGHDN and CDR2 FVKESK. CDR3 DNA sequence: TGTGCCAGCAGCCTCCGACCTCAAGAGACCCAGTACTTC. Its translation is CASSLRPQETQYF.